These 15 T cell receptor beta chains were sequenced from one sample in a study of shared clonotypes between healthy human individuals. Naive CD8 cells lacked CD45RO, underwent positive selection for CCR7 and left out terminally differentiated effector memory CD45RA+ cells. TCRdb keeps only in-frame clones here, not all; method: immunoSEQ multiplex PCR. The table has 2 million to 2.5 million clones, about 95% seen once. The sample consisted of naive CD8+ T cells sorted from blood. These receptor sequences come from a man between 18 and 35 years old in good health.

In DNA form, the CDR3 reads TGTGCCAGCAGTTTTACAGGCCCCTGGGACGAGCAGTACTTC. It yields the protein CASSFTGPWDEQYF. The chain combines TRBV6-1 with TRBJ2-7; TRBD1 is a possible D gene (5 bases). With 5 bases removed from V and 5 bases from J, the gap between germline ends came to 16 bases. CDR3 length: 14 residues. Germline V CDR1 and CDR2: MNHNS, SASEGT.

The V call is TRBV5-6, the J call TRBJ2-7, with D hard to call. Per germline, CDR1 SGHDT and CDR2 YYEEEE. CDR3 length: 14 amino acids. Trimming removed 2 bases at V and 5 bases at J, with 14 bases between. The CDR3 sequence: CASSLRLTYDEQYF. In DNA form, the CDR3 reads TGTGCCAGCAGCTTAAGACTGACCTATGACGAGCAGTACTTC.

V and J are TRBV27 and TRBJ2-7; 7 bases are a match to TRBD1. Trimming cost V 6 bases and J 2 bases; bases outside gene matches: 4. This CDR3 contains 13 residues. Germline lookup yields CDR1 MNHEY and CDR2 SMNVEV (reference sequence). As DNA, the CDR3 is TGTGCCAGCAGGCTGGGACAGACCTACGAGCAGTACTTC. Encoded protein: CASRLGQTYEQYF.

This clone appeared once. This sequence joins TRBV27 and TRBJ1-5; D might be TRBD1 (6 bases). CDR3 length: 14 residues. CDR1 and CDR2 from the germline V gene are MNHEY and SMNVEV (reference sequence). Deletions cut 5 bases from V and 5 bases from J, with 13 bases between. This CDR3 reads CASSPTGLDQPQHF. In nucleotides, the CDR3 is TGTGCCAGCAGTCCAACAGGGTTAGATCAGCCCCAGCATTTT.

This chain joins TRBV5-1 and TRBJ1-1; D call uncertain. Germline V gives CDR1 SGHRS, CDR2 YFSETQ. With 3 bases removed from V and 1 base from J, the gap between germline ends came to 13 bases. The CDR3 loop spans 15 amino acids. As DNA, the CDR3 is TGCGCCAGCAGCTGGGAGGCCGGCTGGAACACTGAAGCTTTCTTT. Translation gives CASSWEAGWNTEAFF.

The chain is built from TRBV14 and TRBJ2-7; tentatively, D is TRBD1 (6 bases). The length of the CDR3 is 17 residues. Looked up from germline, CDR1 is SGHDN and CDR2 is FVKESK. The V gene lost 5 bases and the J gene lost 1 base, with 21 bases spanning the gap. This CDR3 is CASSDYYERGHSYEQYF. The CDR3 coding sequence is TGTGCCAGCAGCGACTACTACGAGAGGGGACATTCCTACGAGCAGTACTTC.

The rearrangement links TRBV13 to TRBJ2-3; TRBD1 might be the D (6 bases). Trimming took 2 bases from V and 2 from J, leaving 14 bases between them. The germline V gene has CDR1 PRHDT and CDR2 FYEKMQ (reference sequence). The CDR3 is 16 residues long. CDR3 DNA sequence: TGTGCCAGCAGCTTAAGGGTAGGGGGAGTCACAGATACGCAGTATTTT. Protein product: CASSLRVGGVTDTQYF.

The genes are TRBV5-1 and TRBJ1-1, with D possibly matching TRBD1 (5 bases). There are 15 residues in the CDR3. The germline V gene has CDR1 SGHRS and CDR2 YFSETQ. Trimming removed 0 bases at V and 5 bases at J, with 14 bases between. The CDR3 sequence: CASSLAGPRGTEAFF. The CDR3, as DNA: TGCGCCAGCAGCTTGGCGGGACCTAGAGGTACTGAAGCTTTCTTT. Supplemented by reference TRBV5-1 and TRBJ1-1, the full variable domain reads KAGVTQTPRYLIKTRGQQVTLSCSPISGHRSVSWYQQTPGQGLQFLFEYFSETQRNKGNFPGRFSGRQFSNSRSEMNVSTLELGDSALYLCASSLAGPRGTEAFFGQGTRLTVV.

A word on this clone: A read error may be the cause here, since a much bigger clone is one base away. The chain recombines TRBV28 with TRBJ1-1; no firm D call. Germline loops: CDR1 MDHEN, CDR2 SYDVKM. The CDR3 spans 13 residues. Trimming removed 2 bases from V and 3 bases from J, with 7 bases in between. Written as DNA, the CDR3 is TGTGCCAGCAGTTTAGGGGTGTACACTGAAGCTTTCTTT. This sequence encodes CASSLGVYTEAFF.

The rearrangement uses TRBV4-1 and TRBJ2-7; D may correspond to TRBD1 or TRBD2 (5 bases each). CDR1 MGHRA and CDR2 YSYEKL come from the germline V gene. This CDR3 region has 16 residues. V was pared by 1 base and J by 6 bases, with 19 bases between. In DNA, the CDR3 is TGCGCCAGCAGCCAAGTCGGGGCGGTCCGACCGAGCGAGCAGTACTTC. Residues: CASSQVGAVRPSEQYF.

The CDR3 region has the DNA TGTGCCAGCAGCCTAGAGGGACATAGCACAGATACGCAGTATTTT. It translates to CASSLEGHSTDTQYF. This sequence joins TRBV5-4 and TRBJ2-3; possible D gene TRBD1, 6 bases. The V gene's germline CDR1 is SGHNT and CDR2 YYREEE (reference sequence). This CDR3 comprises 15 residues. Trimming shortened V by 4 bases and J by 0 bases, and 12 bases separated the two germline ends.

The rearrangement uses TRBV6-6 and TRBJ2-7, with 8 bases fitting TRBD2. Per germline, CDR1 MNHNY and CDR2 SVGAGI (reference sequence). J lost 4 bases, V lost 6 bases, and 11 bases had no gene match. This CDR3 spans 15 amino acids. In DNA form, the CDR3 reads TGTGCCAGCAGCGTCGGGGGGGCGGGCTGGTACGAGCAGTACTTC. It encodes CASSVGGAGWYEQYF.

In the case of this clone: Its ends do not fully match the called genes, so a read error is possible. This sample includes further DNA sequences coding for the same CDR3. The chain combines TRBV7-7 with TRBJ2-1; 13 nucleotides align to TRBD2. This CDR3 comprises 15 residues. Germline CDR1 is SSHAT and CDR2 is FNYEAQ (reference sequence). The CDR3 reads CASSRTSGSYNEQFF. The CDR3 DNA follows: TGTGCTAGCAGCCGGACTAGCGGGAGCTACAATGAGCAGTTCTTC.

This rearrangement joins TRBV7-6 to TRBJ2-7; D is perhaps TRBD2 (6 bases). The CDR3 is 13 amino acids. V dropped 6 bases and J dropped 7 bases, with 16 bases sitting between them. Germline V lookup: CDR1 SGHVS, CDR2 FNYEAQ. CDR3 in DNA: TGTGCCAGCAGTACCGGGGAGGTAGCAGAGCAGTACTTC. Translated: CASSTGEVAEQYF.

The rearrangement joins TRBV19 to TRBJ2-1, with D uncertain. The CDR3 totals 13 residues. CDR1 and CDR2 from the germline V gene are LNHDA and SQIVND (reference sequence). V was cut by 1 base and J by 5 bases, with 6 bases left in between. In DNA, the CDR3 is TGTGCCAGTAGTATAGCGCAGAACAATGAGCAGTTCTTC. Its protein is CASSIAQNNEQFF.